A selection of T cell receptor beta chains follows, all from one sample in a study of cytomegalovirus exposure and HLA in healthy donors. Method: immunoSEQ multiplex PCR; TCRdb's copy keeps in-frame clones and lacks some. The data show under 150,000 clones, 81% seen once. Sequenced sample: PBMCs. Every receptor here comes from a woman in her 30s in good health and CMV-seronegative. Each CDR3 is given with its conserved first and last residue. The D gene is left open where the match is weak. Clone size is not always given. Where it is, it says once, few, many or a class for expanded clones.

clone_size d_call j_call v_call cdr3_aa cdr3_nt
once TRBD1 TRBJ2-2 TRBV6-4 CASSGGQGVNTGELFF TGTGCCAGCAGTGGAGGACAGGGGGTGAACACCGGGGAGCTGTTTTTT
. TRBD2 TRBJ2-7 TRBV9 CASSVARGLAFSEQYF TGTGCCAGCAGCGTAGCTAGGGGACTAGCCTTTTCCGAGCAGTACTTC
. TRBD2 TRBJ2-2 TRBV6-1 CASSVSGRRVGELFF TGTGCCAGCAGTGTCAGCGGGAGACGAGTCGGGGAGCTGTTTTTT
few TRBD1 TRBJ2-7 TRBV7-3 CASSDRTGKPYEQYF TGTGCCAGCAGCGATCGGACAGGGAAGCCCTACGAGCAGTACTTC
. . TRBJ1-2 TRBV5-6 CAGSLSDYGYTF TGTGCCGGCAGCTTGAGCGACTATGGCTACACCTTC
. TRBD1 TRBJ1-2 TRBV25-1 CASSDRDRAEGYTF TGTGCCAGCAGTGATCGGGACAGGGCGGAGGGCTACACCTTC
few . TRBJ1-1 TRBV6-5 CASSLDSANTEAFF TGTGCCAGCAGCCTTGACAGCGCGAACACTGAAGCTTTCTTT
once . TRBJ1-1 TRBV18 CASSPRGRDTEAFF TGTGCCAGCTCACCCAGGGGCCGGGACACTGAAGCTTTCTTT
. TRBD2 TRBJ2-7 TRBV5-1 CASSLDGGSSYEQYF TGCGCCAGCAGCTTGGACGGCGGGAGCTCCTACGAGCAGTACTTC
. TRBD1 TRBJ2-7 TRBV5-6 CASSSPLPDRGYSYEQYF TGTGCCAGCAGCTCCCCTCTGCCGGACAGGGGGTACTCCTACGAGCAGTACTTC
. . TRBJ2-2 TRBV10-3 CAISETQDRYTGELFF TGTGCCATCAGTGAAACGCAGGACAGATACACCGGGGAGCTGTTTTTT
. . TRBJ1-1 TRBV5-4 CASSAGQVNTEAFF TGTGCCAGCAGCGCGGGGCAGGTTAACACTGAAGCTTTCTTT
. . TRBJ1-2 TRBV5-1 CASSEGDYGYTF TGCGCCAGCAGCGAGGGGGACTATGGCTACACCTTC
. TRBD1 TRBJ2-1 TRBV9 CASSQTGGGEQFF TGTGCCAGCAGCCAGACAGGGGGAGGTGAGCAGTTCTTC
. . TRBJ1-5 TRBV28 CASRKQGNQPQHF TGTGCCAGCAGAAAACAGGGAAATCAGCCCCAGCATTTT
. TRBD1 TRBJ2-1 TRBV2 CASLGGGYNEQFF TGTGCCAGCCTAGGGGGCGGCTACAATGAGCAGTTCTTC
. TRBD2 TRBJ2-3 TRBV27 CASGLGGWGQYF TGTGCCAGCGGTTTGGGGGGGTGGGGGCAGTATTTT
. . TRBJ1-5 TRBV28 CASSLFGRRRHSNQPQHF TGTGCCAGCAGTTTATTCGGCCGACGTAGACATAGCAATCAGCCCCAGCATTTT
. TRBD2 TRBJ2-1 TRBV18 CASSPPGGREDNEQFF TGTGCCAGCTCACCACCTGGCGGGAGGGAGGACAATGAGCAGTTCTTC
once . TRBJ2-5 TRBV6-1 CASSKGRGQETQYF TGTGCCAGCAGTAAAGGACGGGGACAAGAGACCCAGTACTTC
. TRBD2 TRBJ2-2 TRBV27 CASRVAGGAGELFF TGTGCCAGCAGAGTAGCGGGAGGGGCCGGGGAGCTGTTTTTT
once . TRBJ2-1 TRBV10-1 CASSEISYNEQFF TGCGCCAGCAGTGAGATCTCTTACAATGAGCAGTTCTTC
. . TRBJ2-4 TRBV28 CASSRIAKNIQYF TGTGCCAGCAGTCGTATAGCCAAAAACATTCAGTACTTC
few TRBD2 TRBJ2-1 TRBV7-9 CSSRHKLAGGPYNEQFF TGTTCCAGCAGACACAAACTAGCGGGAGGCCCCTACAATGAGCAGTTCTTC
few TRBD1 TRBJ2-2 TRBV27 CASTHTNPGTANNTGELFF TGTGCCAGCACCCATACAAACCCCGGGACAGCGAATAACACCGGGGAGCTGTTTTTT
. . TRBJ2-2 TRBV19 CASTIGEGANTGELFF TGTGCCAGTACCATCGGGGAGGGGGCGAACACCGGGGAGCTGTTTTTT
. TRBD1 TRBJ2-7 TRBV5-4 CASVKGTGEVHEQYF TGTGCCAGCGTTAAGGGGACAGGGGAAGTCCACGAGCAGTACTTC
once . TRBJ1-4 TRBV2 CASSVQATNEKLFF TGTGCCAGCAGTGTGCAGGCAACTAATGAAAAACTGTTTTTT
. . TRBJ2-5 TRBV10-2 CASSEVRGETQYF TGCGCCAGCAGTGAGGTTAGAGGAGAGACCCAGTACTTC
few TRBD2 TRBJ2-1 TRBV25-1 CASSDMGGSPSEQFF TGTGCCAGCAGTGATATGGGGGGGAGCCCGAGTGAGCAGTTCTTC
. TRBD2 TRBJ2-5 TRBV19 CASSSGRALETQYF TGTGCCAGTAGTAGCGGGAGGGCCCTTGAGACCCAGTACTTC
. TRBD2 TRBJ2-1 TRBV6-5 CASSYRTSGRMNEQFF TGTGCCAGCAGTTACCGGACTAGCGGGAGAATGAATGAGCAGTTCTTC
. TRBD2 TRBJ2-3 TRBV28 CASSLSGLADHKDTQYF TGTGCCAGCAGTTTGTCGGGACTAGCGGACCACAAAGATACGCAGTATTTT
once TRBD1 TRBJ1-5 TRBV27 CASSLTGQGADQPQHF TGTGCCAGCAGTTTAACAGGGCAGGGGGCAGATCAGCCCCAGCATTTT
. TRBD1 TRBJ2-3 TRBV13 CASSTRTGADTQYF TGTGCCAGCAGCACGAGGACAGGAGCAGATACGCAGTATTTT
. . TRBJ2-1 TRBV30 CAWSTTTYNEQFF TGTGCCTGGAGTACGACTACCTACAATGAGCAGTTCTTC
. TRBD2 TRBJ2-1 TRBV11-1 CASSSPLAASSYNEQFF TGTGCCAGCAGCTCCCCCCTAGCGGCTAGCTCCTACAATGAGCAGTTCTTC
once . TRBJ1-6 TRBV19 CASTPGAGANSPLHF TGTGCCAGTACCCCCGGGGCAGGGGCCAATTCACCCCTCCACTTT
. . TRBJ2-7 TRBV27 CASSLRAPSYEQYF TGTGCCAGCAGTTTACGAGCGCCGTCCTACGAGCAGTACTTC
. TRBD1 TRBJ1-3 TRBV6-6 CASSQPGQGNTIYF TGTGCCAGCAGTCAACCGGGACAGGGAAACACCATATATTTT
. . TRBJ2-3 TRBV7-2 CASSLLGTDTQYF TGTGCCAGCAGCTTATTAGGCACAGATACGCAGTATTTT
. TRBD2 TRBJ2-5 TRBV5-1 CASSPGASGRVLQETQYF TGCGCCAGCAGCCCTGGGGCTAGCGGGAGGGTACTACAAGAGACCCAGTACTTC